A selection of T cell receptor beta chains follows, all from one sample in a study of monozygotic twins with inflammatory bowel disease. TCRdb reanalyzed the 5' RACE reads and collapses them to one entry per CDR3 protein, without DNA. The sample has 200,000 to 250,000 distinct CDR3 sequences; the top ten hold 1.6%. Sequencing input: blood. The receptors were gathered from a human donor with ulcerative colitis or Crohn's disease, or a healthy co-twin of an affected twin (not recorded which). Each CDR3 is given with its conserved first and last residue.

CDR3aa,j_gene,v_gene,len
CATSSVRREETQYF,TRBJ2-5,TRBV15,14
CASRRTPDTQYF,TRBJ2-3,TRBV6-6,12
CASSTGVSSEAFF,TRBJ1-1,TRBV19,13
CASRQGGNYEQYF,TRBJ2-7,TRBV5-1,13
CATSRGGQGGEQYF,TRBJ2-7,TRBV15,14
CASSLDKDTQYF,TRBJ2-3,TRBV7-3,12
CASSPWEVGSYNEQFF,TRBJ2-1,TRBV18,16
CASSSMTGSYEQYF,TRBJ2-7,TRBV5-1,14
CASSFINSYNEQFF,TRBJ2-1,TRBV5-1,14
CSARGGGRTDTQYF,TRBJ2-3,TRBV20-1,14
CSARGFWASGGSTYEQYF,TRBJ2-7,TRBV20-1,18
CASSPGTGVTGELFF,TRBJ2-2,TRBV6-1,15
CASSGGLTNQPQQF,TRBJ1-5,TRBV2,14